This T cell receptor beta chain was identified in a study of T cells in Graves' hyperthyroidism and ophthalmopathy. About the study: Pretreatment peripheral blood was obtained at initial diagnosis. Study-wide points: Among clonotypes expanded in thyroid above 0.001, most were also found in blood. Progression to ophthalmopathy was predicted a median of roughly 6.6 months early.

This clonotype came up many times. What it binds is unknown. There were TCR beta CDR3 regions amplified from RNA transcripts. HTBI primers were the set used in a first-round RT-PCR of the TCR CDR3. TCRdb redid the calling of the multiplex PCR reads with MiXCR, one entry per CDR3 protein. This sample has more than 450,000 distinct CDR3 sequences; roughly 21% occur once, and the top ten carry 40% to 50%. The V end was cut by 6 bases, the J end by 0 bases, with 20 bases between. The CDR3 extends over 17 amino acids. The germline V gene has CDR1 MNHEY and CDR2 SVGEGT. This sequence joins TRBV6-2 or TRBV6-3 and TRBJ1-2; no definite D call. The TCR was taken from a man in his forties with Graves' ophthalmopathy. The specimen was blood. The CDR3 DNA sequence: TGTGCCAGCAGACAACCTTGGCGAGACGCCGCTAACTATGGCTACACCTTC. Translating it yields CASRQPWRDAANYGYTF.